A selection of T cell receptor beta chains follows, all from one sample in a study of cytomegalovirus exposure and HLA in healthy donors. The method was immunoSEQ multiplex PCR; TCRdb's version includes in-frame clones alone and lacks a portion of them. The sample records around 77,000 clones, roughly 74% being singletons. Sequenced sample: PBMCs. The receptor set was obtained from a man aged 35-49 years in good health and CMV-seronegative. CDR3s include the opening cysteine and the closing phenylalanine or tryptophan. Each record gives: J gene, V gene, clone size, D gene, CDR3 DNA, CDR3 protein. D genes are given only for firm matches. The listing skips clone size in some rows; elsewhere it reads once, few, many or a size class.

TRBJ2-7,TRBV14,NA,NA,TGTGCCAGCAGCCAAGAGGGCCAGCCCTTTTTTTTCCGGCAGTACTTC,CASSQEGQPFFFRQYF
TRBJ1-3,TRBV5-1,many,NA,TGCGCCAGCAGCCGGGCCGTAGGGGGCTCTGGAAACACCATATATTTT,CASSRAVGGSGNTIYF
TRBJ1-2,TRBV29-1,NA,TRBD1,TGCAGCGTTGATCCACAGGGGTACTATGGCTACACCTTC,CSVDPQGYYGYTF
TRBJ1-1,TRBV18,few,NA,TGTGCCAGCTCACCTGAACAGGGAACTGAAGCTTTCTTT,CASSPEQGTEAFF
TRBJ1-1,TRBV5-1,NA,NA,TGCGCCAGCAGCTTAGGAACAGGGTGGAACACTGAAGCTTTCTTT,CASSLGTGWNTEAFF
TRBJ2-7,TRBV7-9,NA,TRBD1,TGTGCCAGCAGCCGACGGGACAGGGCGTACGAGCAGTACTTC,CASSRRDRAYEQYF
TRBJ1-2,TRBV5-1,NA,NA,TGCGCCAGCAGCTTGATAGAGGAATCTAACTATGGCTACACCTTC,CASSLIEESNYGYTF
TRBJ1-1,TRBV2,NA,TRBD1,TGTGCCAGCAAATCGGACAGGGGAATAACTGAAGCTTTCTTT,CASKSDRGITEAFF
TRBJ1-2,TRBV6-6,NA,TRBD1,TGTGCCAGCAGTGGTAGGACAGGGGGCTATGGCTACACCTTC,CASSGRTGGYGYTF
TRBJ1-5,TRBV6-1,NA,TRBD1,TGTGCCAGCAGTGAAGCTACGGGACAGAGAATAAGCAATCAGCCCCAGCATTTT,CASSEATGQRISNQPQHF